This TCR beta chain was identified in a study of beta chain features in type 1 diabetes. Findings of the study overall: People with Type 1 diabetes carried modestly yet significantly shorter TCRB CDR3s in all four CD4+ subsets.

In regard to this clone: The antigen remains undetermined.

Trimming shortened V by 8 bases and J by 3 bases, and 11 bases separated the two germline ends. The CDR3 has 13 residues. Germline CDR1 reads MNHNY; CDR2 reads SVGAGI (reference sequence). Reverse transcription of all isolated RNA meant that expressed TCRB transcripts were sequenced. Assay: immunoSEQ multiplex PCR; the TCRdb copy retains only in-frame clones and omits some. The sample carries roughly 160,000 clones, 8% to 8.5% recorded once. V gene TRBV6-6 combines with J gene TRBJ1-5; perhaps TRBD1 as D (5 bases). This clonotype originated in a woman between 18 and 29 years old with type 1 diabetes. Material for sequencing was central memory CD4+ T cells from blood. DNA for the CDR3: TGTGCCAGCGAACCAGGGATCAATCAGCCCCAGCATTTT. Translation: CASEPGINQPQHF.